A selection of T cell receptor beta chains follows, all from one sample in a study of cytomegalovirus exposure and HLA in healthy donors. Libraries were prepared by immunoSEQ multiplex PCR; TCRdb keeps only in-frame clonotypes and omits some of them. The sample has some 270,000 clones, around 86% seen once. Input material: PBMCs. These receptors were taken from a woman between 18 and 29 years old in good health and CMV-seronegative. Each CDR3 is given without its conserved first and last residue.

V gene	J gene	CDR3 protein
TRBV6-1	TRBJ1-1	ASSAFDSPNTEAF
TRBV7-9	TRBJ1-5	ASSLGVNQPQH
TRBV18	TRBJ1-6	ASSPSGQNNSPLH
TRBV29-1	TRBJ2-1	SVVMVSSYNEQF
TRBV7-2	TRBJ1-1	ASSLVLSTEAF
TRBV7-7	TRBJ2-3	ASSLSLPSTDTQY
TRBV6-6	TRBJ1-2	ASSYLDRGYT
TRBV7-8	TRBJ1-1	ASSSTGVNTEAF
TRBV10-3	TRBJ2-7	AISVGAQGEQY
TRBV19	TRBJ1-2	ASCITGESYGYT
TRBV6-5	TRBJ1-3	ASSYSVASGNTIY
TRBV19	TRBJ2-7	ASTGGEVPYEQY
TRBV13	TRBJ1-4	ASSSHPGTAYEKLF
TRBV12-5	TRBJ2-7	ASGLLGGRGNEQY
TRBV7-6	TRBJ2-1	ASSISTGSNEQF
TRBV7-9	TRBJ2-3	ASSLNPGTDTQY
TRBV11-3	TRBJ2-7	ASSVRDRGYEQY
TRBV28	TRBJ1-5	ASGGGINQPQH
TRBV4-1	TRBJ2-7	ASSQGRTKYEQY
TRBV29-1	TRBJ2-7	SVEGGGIPHEQY
TRBV7-2	TRBJ2-4	ASSLAASGGGIQY
TRBV4-3	TRBJ2-1	ASSHRGSYNEQF
TRBV7-6	TRBJ2-1	ASSLAQGDRGNEQF
TRBV10-2	TRBJ2-7	ASSVREGHYEQY
TRBV7-6	TRBJ1-2	ASSTGDYGYT
TRBV6-5	TRBJ1-2	ASRYNRGGGYGYT
TRBV29-1	TRBJ1-2	SVEHPINHGYT
TRBV9	TRBJ1-1	ASSVVHKTEAF
TRBV7-9	TRBJ1-5	ASSLGSDNQPQH
TRBV13	TRBJ1-2	ASSLGGGGYGYT
TRBV10-3	TRBJ2-2	AISEMDRYTGELF
TRBV6-5	TRBJ1-2	ASSYREGNYGYT
TRBV6-5	TRBJ1-5	ASSSQGYSNQPQH
TRBV29-1	TRBJ1-2	SVERGIYGYT
TRBV5-1	TRBJ2-2	ASSISSGGTGELF
TRBV29-1	TRBJ2-7	SVGGGYPSYEQY
TRBV28	TRBJ2-6	ASRNYRSGANVLT
TRBV7-8	TRBJ2-7	ASSLETGVTYEQY
TRBV7-9	TRBJ2-2	ASSLVGTGFTGELF
TRBV27	TRBJ2-7	ASSHASGAYEQY
TRBV27	TRBJ1-5	ASSLSPGDQPQH
TRBV28	TRBJ2-7	ASSLYPESSYEQY
TRBV4-3	TRBJ2-3	ASSQEGGGSDTQY
TRBV30	TRBJ1-2	AWSSVNYGYT
TRBV7-9	TRBJ1-4	ASSPRLEGEKLF
TRBV27	TRBJ2-7	ASSFREQHEQY
TRBV11-3	TRBJ1-2	ASSSTGGVGYT
TRBV2	TRBJ2-5	ASTYDRVETQY
TRBV18	TRBJ1-3	ASSPNDSRGNTIY
TRBV6-1	TRBJ2-5	ASRLAGNPETQY
TRBV28	TRBJ2-7	ASSPTQDLSYEQY
TRBV5-6	TRBJ2-1	ASSLGQGADEQF
TRBV27	TRBJ1-6	ASSLGTGYNSPLH
TRBV6-6	TRBJ2-7	ASRRGSYEQY
TRBV14	TRBJ1-1	ASSQDPADNLNTEAF
TRBV30	TRBJ2-2	AWSRQRSLGPGELF
TRBV5-1	TRBJ2-3	ASSLATSGGATDTQY
TRBV7-8	TRBJ1-1	ASSPLRGRGSRNTEAF